A single sample gave rise to the 3 T cell receptor beta chains below, sequenced in a study of T cells in Graves' hyperthyroidism and ophthalmopathy (dated by TCRdb to 2018 to 2020). Library method: multiplex PCR. Sequencing relied on an Illumina HiSeq 2000. TCR beta CDR3 regions were amplified from RNA transcripts. The TCR CDR3 was subjected to a first round of RT-PCR using the HTBI primer set and the Qiagen OneStep RT-PCR kit. TCRdb reprocessing: public reads trimmed at Q25 with fastp, clones called with MiXCR, in-frame beta chains kept. Entries are consolidated by CDR3 protein sequence, retaining the most common genes and DNA. Across this sample there are roughly 420,000 distinct CDR3 sequences, with roughly 15% seen only once. The ten most abundant clones make up around 5.3% of the sample. The specimen was blood. The receptors originated from a woman aged 18-29 years with Graves' hyperthyroidism.

The V gene is TRBV30, the J gene TRBJ2-1, with 10 bases matching TRBD2. The CDR3 extends over 16 amino acids. Unmatched junction bases numbered 13, after V lost 3 bases and J lost 8 bases. CDR1 and CDR2 from the germline V gene are GTSNPN and SVGIG (reference sequence). CDR3 sequence (DNA): TGTGCCTGGAGCCACCTCTCTAGCGGGAGTAGCTATGAGCAGTTCTTC. Its translation is CAWSHLSSGSSYEQFF.

The chain uses TRBV5-8 and TRBJ2-7; 7 nucleotides align to TRBD2. Trimming cost V 4 bases and J 1 base; bases outside gene matches: 11. Germline CDR1 is SGHTS and CDR2 is YDEGEE. The CDR3 spans 16 residues. The DNA for the CDR3 is TGTGCCAGCAGCCCCCCTGGGAGCGGGGCGTCCTACGAGCAGTACTTC. Amino acids: CASSPPGSGASYEQYF.

The chain uses TRBV4-1 and TRBJ1-6, with D possibly being TRBD1 (5 bases). The V end was cut by 2 bases, the J end by 10 bases, with 9 bases between. The germline V gene encodes CDR1 MGHRA and CDR2 YSYEKL. The CDR3 has 13 amino acids. CDR3 nucleotide sequence: TGCGCCAGCAGCCAACGCAGGGAATCACCCCTCCACTTT. It codes for CASSQRRESPLHF.